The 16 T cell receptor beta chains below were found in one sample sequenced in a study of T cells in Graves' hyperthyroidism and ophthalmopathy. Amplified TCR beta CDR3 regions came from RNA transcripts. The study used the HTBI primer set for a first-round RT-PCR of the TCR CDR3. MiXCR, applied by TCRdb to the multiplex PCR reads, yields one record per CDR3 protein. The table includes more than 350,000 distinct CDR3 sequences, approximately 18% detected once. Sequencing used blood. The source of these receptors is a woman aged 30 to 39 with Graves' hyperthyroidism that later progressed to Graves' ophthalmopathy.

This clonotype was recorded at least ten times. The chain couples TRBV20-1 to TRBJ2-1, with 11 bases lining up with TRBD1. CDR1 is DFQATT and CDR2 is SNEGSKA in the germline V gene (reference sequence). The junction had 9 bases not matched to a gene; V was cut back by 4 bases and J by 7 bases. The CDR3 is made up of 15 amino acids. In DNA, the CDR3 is TGCAGTGCTAACGCGGACAGGGGGCAGGTGAATGAGCAGTTCTTC. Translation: CSANADRGQVNEQFF.

The CDR3 DNA reads TGCAGCGTTGAAGGAGGGACTAGCGGGAGGGCCTACGAGCAGTACTTC. Translation gives CSVEGGTSGRAYEQYF. This chain uses TRBV29-1 with TRBJ2-7; TRBD2 matches 16 bases. Trimming at V came to 1 base and at J to 2 bases, leaving 2 bases not matched to a gene. The germline gives CDR1 SQVTM, CDR2 ANQGSEA. There are 16 residues in the CDR3.

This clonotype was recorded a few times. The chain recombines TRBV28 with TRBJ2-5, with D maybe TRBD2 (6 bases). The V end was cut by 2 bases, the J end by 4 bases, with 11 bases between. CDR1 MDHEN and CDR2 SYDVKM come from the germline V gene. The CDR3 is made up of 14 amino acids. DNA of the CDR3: TGTGCCAGCAGTTTAGGGGGACTCCCAGAGACCCAGTACTTC. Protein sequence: CASSLGGLPETQYF.

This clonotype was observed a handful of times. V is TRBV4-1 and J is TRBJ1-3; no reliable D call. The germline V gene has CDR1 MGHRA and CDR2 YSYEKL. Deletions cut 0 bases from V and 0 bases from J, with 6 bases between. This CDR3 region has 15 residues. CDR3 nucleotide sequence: TGCGCCAGCAGCCAAGATCGAACCTCTGGAAACACCATATATTTT. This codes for CASSQDRTSGNTIYF.

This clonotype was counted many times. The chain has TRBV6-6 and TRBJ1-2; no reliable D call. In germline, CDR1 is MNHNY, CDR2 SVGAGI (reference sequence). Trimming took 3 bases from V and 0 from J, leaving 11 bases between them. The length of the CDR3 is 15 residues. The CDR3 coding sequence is TGTGCCAGCAGTTATGTAACAGATACTAACTATGGCTACACCTTC. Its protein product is CASSYVTDTNYGYTF.

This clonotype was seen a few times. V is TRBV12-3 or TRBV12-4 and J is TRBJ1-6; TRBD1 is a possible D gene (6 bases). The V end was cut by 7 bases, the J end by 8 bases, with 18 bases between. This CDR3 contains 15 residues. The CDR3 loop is CASTLYKGGDSPLHF. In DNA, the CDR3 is TGTGCCAGCACGCTATACAAGGGGGGGGATTCACCCCTCCACTTT.

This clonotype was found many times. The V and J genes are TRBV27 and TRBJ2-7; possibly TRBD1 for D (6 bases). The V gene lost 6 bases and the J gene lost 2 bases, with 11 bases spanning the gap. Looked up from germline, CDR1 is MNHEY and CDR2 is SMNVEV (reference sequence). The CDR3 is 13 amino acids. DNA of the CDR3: TGTGCCAGCAGGGCCAGGGGAGCCTACGAGCAGTACTTC. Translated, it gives CASRARGAYEQYF.

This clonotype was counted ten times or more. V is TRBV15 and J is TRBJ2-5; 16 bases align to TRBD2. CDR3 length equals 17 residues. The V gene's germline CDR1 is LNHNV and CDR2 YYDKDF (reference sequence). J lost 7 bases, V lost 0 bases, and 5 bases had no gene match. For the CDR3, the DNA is TGTGCCACCAGCAGAGATCGGGGACTAGCGGGGGGGGGGACCCAGTACTTC. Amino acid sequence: CATSRDRGLAGGGTQYF.

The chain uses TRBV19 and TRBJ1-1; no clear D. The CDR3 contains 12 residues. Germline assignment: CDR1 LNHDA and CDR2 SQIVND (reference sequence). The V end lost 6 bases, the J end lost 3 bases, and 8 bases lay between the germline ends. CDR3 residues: CASRAVDTEAFF. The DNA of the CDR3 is TGTGCCAGTAGAGCAGTGGACACTGAAGCTTTCTTT.

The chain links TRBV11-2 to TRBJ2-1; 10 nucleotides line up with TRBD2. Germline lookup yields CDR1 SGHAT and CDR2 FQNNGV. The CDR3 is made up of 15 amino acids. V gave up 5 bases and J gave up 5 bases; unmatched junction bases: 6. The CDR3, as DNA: TGTGCCAGCAGCACACGACTAGCGGGTGACAATGAGCAGTTCTTC. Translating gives CASSTRLAGDNEQFF.

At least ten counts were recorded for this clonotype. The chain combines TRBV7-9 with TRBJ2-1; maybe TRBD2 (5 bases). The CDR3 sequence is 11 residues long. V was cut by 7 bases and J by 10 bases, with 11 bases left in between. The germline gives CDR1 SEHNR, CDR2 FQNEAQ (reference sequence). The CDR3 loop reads CASNEGNEQFF. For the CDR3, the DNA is TGTGCCAGCAATGAGGGCAACGAGCAGTTCTTC.

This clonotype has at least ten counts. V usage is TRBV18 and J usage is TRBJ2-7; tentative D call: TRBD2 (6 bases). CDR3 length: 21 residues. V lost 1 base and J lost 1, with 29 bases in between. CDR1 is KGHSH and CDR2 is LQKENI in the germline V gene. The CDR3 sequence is CASSPRVWKGRRAMESYEQYF. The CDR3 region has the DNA TGTGCCAGCTCACCACGGGTCTGGAAGGGGCGGAGGGCGATGGAATCCTACGAGCAGTACTTC.

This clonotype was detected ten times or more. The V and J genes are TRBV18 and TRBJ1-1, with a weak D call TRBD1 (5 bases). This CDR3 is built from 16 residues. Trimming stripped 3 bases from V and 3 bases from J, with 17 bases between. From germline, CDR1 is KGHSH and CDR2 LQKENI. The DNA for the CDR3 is TGTGCCAGCTCACCTTTCGCCACGGGGCGCGACACTGAAGCTTTCTTT. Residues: CASSPFATGRDTEAFF.

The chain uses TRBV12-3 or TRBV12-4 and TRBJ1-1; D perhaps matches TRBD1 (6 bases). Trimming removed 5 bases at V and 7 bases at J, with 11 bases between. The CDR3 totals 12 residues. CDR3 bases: TGTGCCAGCAGTCCCGCCAGGGGTGAAGCTTTCTTT. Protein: CASSPARGEAFF.

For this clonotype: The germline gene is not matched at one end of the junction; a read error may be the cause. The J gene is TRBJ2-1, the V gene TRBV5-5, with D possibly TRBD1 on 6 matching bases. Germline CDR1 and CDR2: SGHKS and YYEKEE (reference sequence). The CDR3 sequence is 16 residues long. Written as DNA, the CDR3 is TGTGCCAGCAGCTTGGTGGGGCAGGGGCGTTACAATGAGCGGTTCTTC. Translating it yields CASSLVGQGRYNERFF. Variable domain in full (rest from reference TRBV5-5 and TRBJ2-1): DAGVTQSPTHLIKTRGQQVTLRCSPISGHKSVSWYQQVLGQGPQFIFQYYEKEERGRGNFPDRFSARQFPNYSSELNVNALLLGDSALYLCASSLVGQGRYNERFFGPGTRLTVL.

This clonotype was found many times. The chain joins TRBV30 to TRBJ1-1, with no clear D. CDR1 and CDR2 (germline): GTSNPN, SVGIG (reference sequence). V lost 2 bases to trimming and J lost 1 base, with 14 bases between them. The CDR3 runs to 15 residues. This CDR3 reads CAWSIFERWNTEAFF. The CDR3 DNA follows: TGTGCCTGGAGTATTTTTGAGAGGTGGAACACTGAAGCTTTCTTT.